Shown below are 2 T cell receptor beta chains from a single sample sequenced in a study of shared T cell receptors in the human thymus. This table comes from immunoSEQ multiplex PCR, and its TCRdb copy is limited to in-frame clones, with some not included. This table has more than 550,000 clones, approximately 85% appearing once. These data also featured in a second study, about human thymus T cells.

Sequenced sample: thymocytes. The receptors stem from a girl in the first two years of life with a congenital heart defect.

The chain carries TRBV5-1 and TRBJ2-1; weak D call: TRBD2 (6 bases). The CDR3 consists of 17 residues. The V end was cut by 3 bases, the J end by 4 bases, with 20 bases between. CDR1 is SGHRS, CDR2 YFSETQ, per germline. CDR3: CASSSVFTGGNYNEQFF. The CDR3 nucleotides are TGCGCCAGCAGCTCAGTATTTACCGGGGGTAATTACAATGAGCAGTTCTTC.

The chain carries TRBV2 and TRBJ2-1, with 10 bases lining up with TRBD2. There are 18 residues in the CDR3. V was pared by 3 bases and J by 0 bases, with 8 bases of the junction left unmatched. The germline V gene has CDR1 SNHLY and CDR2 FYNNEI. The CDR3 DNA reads TGTGCCAGCAGTGACCGTGGACTAGCGGAGGCCTCCTACAATGAGCAGTTCTTC. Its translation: CASSDRGLAEASYNEQFF. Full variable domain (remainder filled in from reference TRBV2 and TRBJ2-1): EPEVTQTPSHQVTQMGQEVILRCVPISNHLYFYWYRQILGQKVEFLVSFYNNEISEKSEIFDDQFSVERPDGSNFTLKIRSTKLEDSAMYFCASSDRGLAEASYNEQFFGPGTRLTVL.